The clone carrying this T cell receptor beta chain occurred many times. The antigen remains undetermined. TCR beta CDR3 region amplification was performed from RNA transcripts. A first-round RT-PCR of the TCR CDR3 used the HTBI primer set. MiXCR was run by TCRdb on the multiplex PCR reads, yielding one entry per CDR3 protein. The sample yields about 360,000 distinct CDR3 sequences, roughly 13% seen once. The germline V gene has CDR1 SNHLY and CDR2 FYNNEI. CDR3 length equals 11 residues. V was shortened by 8 bases and J by 5 bases, with 9 bases between the two germline ends. This entry is derived from a study of T cells in Graves' hyperthyroidism and ophthalmopathy. Regarding the study as a whole: In simple terms, a model built on 13 V-J features told ophthalmopathy apart from stable hyperthyroidism. Onset of ophthalmopathy came a median approximately 6 months after the model predicted it.

The source material was blood. The rearrangement uses TRBV2 and TRBJ2-5; D tentatively reads TRBD1 or TRBD2 (5 bases each). The TCR sequence derives from a young woman with Graves' hyperthyroidism. The CDR3 here is CASEGWETQYF. CDR3 bases: TGTGCCAGCGAGGGGTGGGAGACCCAGTACTTC.